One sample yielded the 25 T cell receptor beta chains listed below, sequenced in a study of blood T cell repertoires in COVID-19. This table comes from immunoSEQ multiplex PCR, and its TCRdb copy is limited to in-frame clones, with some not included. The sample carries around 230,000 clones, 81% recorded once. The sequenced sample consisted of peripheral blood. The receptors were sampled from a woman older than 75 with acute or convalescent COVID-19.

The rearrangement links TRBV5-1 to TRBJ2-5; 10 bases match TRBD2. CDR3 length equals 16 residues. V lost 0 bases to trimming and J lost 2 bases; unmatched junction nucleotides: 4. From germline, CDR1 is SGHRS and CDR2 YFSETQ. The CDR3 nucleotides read TGCGCCAGCAGCTTGGGAGCAGCGGGGGGGCAAGAGACCCAGTACTTC. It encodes CASSLGAAGGQETQYF.

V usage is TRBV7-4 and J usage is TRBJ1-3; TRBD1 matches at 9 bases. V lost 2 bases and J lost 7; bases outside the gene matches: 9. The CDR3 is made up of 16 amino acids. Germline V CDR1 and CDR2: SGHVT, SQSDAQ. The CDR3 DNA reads TGTGCCAGCAGCTTACTCGGGACAGGGAAGGGGAACACCATATATTTT. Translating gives CASSLLGTGKGNTIYF.

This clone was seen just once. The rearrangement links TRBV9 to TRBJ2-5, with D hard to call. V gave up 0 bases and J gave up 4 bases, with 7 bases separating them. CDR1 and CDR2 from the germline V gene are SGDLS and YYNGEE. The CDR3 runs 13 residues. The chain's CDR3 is CASSVDRSETQYF. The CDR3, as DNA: TGTGCCAGCAGCGTAGACAGATCAGAGACCCAGTACTTC.

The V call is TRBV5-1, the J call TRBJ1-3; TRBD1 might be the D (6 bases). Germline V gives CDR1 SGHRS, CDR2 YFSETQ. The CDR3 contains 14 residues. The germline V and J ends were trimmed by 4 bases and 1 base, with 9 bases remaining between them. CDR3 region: CASSQGPSGNTIYF. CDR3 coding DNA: TGCGCCAGCAGCCAGGGGCCATCTGGAAACACCATATATTTT.

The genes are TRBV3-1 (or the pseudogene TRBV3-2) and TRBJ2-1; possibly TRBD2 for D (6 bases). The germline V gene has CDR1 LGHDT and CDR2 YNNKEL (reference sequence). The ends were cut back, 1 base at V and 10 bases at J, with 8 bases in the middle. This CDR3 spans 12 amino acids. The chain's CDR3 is CASSQGRGEQFF. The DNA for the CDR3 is TGTGCCAGCAGCCAAGGGCGGGGCGAGCAGTTCTTC.

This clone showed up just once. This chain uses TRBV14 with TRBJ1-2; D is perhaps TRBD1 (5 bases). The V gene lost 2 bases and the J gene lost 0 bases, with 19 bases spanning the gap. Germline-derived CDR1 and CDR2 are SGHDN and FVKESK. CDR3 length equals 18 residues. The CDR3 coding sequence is TGTGCCAGCAGCCAACTCCTTGGGGGGAGAGGAGCTAACTATGGCTACACCTTC. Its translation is CASSQLLGGRGANYGYTF.

CDR3 nucleotide sequence: TGTGCCAGCAGTTACGGGCTAGCGGGAGTGGAGGAGCAGTACTTC. Its translation is CASSYGLAGVEEQYF. The V and J genes are TRBV6-2 or TRBV6-3 and TRBJ2-7; the match to TRBD2 covers 10 bases. V lost 2 bases to trimming and J lost 7 bases; unmatched junction nucleotides: 8. Looked up from germline, CDR1 is MNHEY and CDR2 is SVGEGT. The CDR3 length is 15 residues.

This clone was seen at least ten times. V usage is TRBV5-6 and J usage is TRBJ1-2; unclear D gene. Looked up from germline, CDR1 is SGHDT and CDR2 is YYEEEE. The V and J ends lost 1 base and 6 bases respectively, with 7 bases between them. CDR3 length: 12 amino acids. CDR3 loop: CASSLTRDGYTF. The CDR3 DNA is TGTGCCAGCAGCTTGACGAGGGATGGCTACACCTTC. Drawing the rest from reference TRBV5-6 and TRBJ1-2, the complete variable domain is DAGVTQSPTHLIKTRGQQVTLRCSPKSGHDTVSWYQQALGQGPQFIFQYYEEEERQRGNFPDRFSGHQFPNYSSELNVNALLLGDSALYLCASSLTRDGYTFGSGTRLTVV.

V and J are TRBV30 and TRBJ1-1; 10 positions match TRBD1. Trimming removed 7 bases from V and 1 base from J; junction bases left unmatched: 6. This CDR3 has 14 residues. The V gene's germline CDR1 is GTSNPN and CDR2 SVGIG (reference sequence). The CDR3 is CASNRDRGNTEAFF. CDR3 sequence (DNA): TGTGCCTCGAACCGGGACAGGGGGAACACTGAAGCTTTCTTT. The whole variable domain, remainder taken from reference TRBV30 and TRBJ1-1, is SQTIHQWPATLVQPVGSPLSLECTVEGTSNPNLYWYRQAAGRGLQLLFYSVGIGQISSEVPQNLSASRPQDRQFILSSKKLLLSDSGFYLCASNRDRGNTEAFFGQGTRLTVV.

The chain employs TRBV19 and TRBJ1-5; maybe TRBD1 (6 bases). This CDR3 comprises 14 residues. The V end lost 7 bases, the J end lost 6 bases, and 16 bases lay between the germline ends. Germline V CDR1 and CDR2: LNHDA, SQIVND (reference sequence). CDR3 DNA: TGTGCCAGTATTGCCCCCGGGGGGCTTCAGCCCCAGCATTTT. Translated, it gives CASIAPGGLQPQHF.

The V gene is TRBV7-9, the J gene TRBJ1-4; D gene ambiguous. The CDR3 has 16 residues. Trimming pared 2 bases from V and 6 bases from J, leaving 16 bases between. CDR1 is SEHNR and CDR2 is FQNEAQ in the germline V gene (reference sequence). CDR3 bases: TGTGCCAGCAGCTTATCCCCCCGACACATGGATGAAAAACTGTTTTTT. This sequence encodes CASSLSPRHMDEKLFF.

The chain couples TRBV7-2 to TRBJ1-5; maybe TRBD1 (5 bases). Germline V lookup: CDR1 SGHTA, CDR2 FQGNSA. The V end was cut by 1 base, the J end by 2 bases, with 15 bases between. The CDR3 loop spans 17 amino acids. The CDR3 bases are TGTGCCAGCAGCTTAGGACAGAATATAGCGGGCAATCAGCCCCAGCATTTT. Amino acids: CASSLGQNIAGNQPQHF.

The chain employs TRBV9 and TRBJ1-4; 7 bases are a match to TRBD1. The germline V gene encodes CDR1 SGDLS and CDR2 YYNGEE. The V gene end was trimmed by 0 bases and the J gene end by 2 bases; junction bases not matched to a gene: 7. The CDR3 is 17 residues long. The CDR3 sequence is CASSVETGIGTNEKLFF. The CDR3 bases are TGTGCCAGCAGCGTAGAGACAGGGATCGGCACTAATGAAAAACTGTTTTTT. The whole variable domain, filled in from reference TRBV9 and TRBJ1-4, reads DSGVTQTPKHLITATGQRVTLRCSPRSGDLSVYWYQQSLDQGLQFLIQYYNGEERAKGNILERFSAQQFPDLHSELNLSSLELGDSALYFCASSVETGIGTNEKLFFGSGTQLSVL.

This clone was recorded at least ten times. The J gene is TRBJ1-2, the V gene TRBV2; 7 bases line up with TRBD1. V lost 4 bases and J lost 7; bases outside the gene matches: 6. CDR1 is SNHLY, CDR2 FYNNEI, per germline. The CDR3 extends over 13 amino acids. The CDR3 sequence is CASSALQGSGYTF. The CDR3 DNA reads TGTGCCAGCAGTGCTTTACAGGGGTCTGGCTACACCTTC.

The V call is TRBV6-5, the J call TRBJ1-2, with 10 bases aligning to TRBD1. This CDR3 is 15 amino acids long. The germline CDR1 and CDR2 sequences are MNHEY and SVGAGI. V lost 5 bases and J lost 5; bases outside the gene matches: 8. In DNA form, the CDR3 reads TGTGCCAGCAGTATGGACAGGGGGGATTGGTATGGCTACACCTTC. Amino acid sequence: CASSMDRGDWYGYTF.

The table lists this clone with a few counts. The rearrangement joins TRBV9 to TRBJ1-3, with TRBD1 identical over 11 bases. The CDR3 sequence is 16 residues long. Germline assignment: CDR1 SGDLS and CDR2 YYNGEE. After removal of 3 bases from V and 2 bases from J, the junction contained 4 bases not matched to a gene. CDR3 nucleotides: TGTGCCAGCAGCGCCAGGGACAGGGGGACTGGAAACACCATATATTTT. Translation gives CASSARDRGTGNTIYF. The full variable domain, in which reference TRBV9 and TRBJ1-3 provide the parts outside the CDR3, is DSGVTQTPKHLITATGQRVTLRCSPRSGDLSVYWYQQSLDQGLQFLIQYYNGEERAKGNILERFSAQQFPDLHSELNLSSLELGDSALYFCASSARDRGTGNTIYFGEGSWLTVV.

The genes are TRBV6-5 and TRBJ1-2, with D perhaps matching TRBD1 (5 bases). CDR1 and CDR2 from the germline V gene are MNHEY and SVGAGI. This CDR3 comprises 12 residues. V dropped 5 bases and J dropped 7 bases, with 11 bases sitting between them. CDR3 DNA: TGTGCCAGCAGTCCGACGGGGGGTGGCTACACCTTC. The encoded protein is CASSPTGGGYTF.

CDR3 protein: CASSQDQVETDTQYF. CDR3 nucleotides: TGTGCCAGCAGCCAAGATCAGGTAGAGACAGATACGCAGTATTTT. The genes are TRBV4-2 and TRBJ2-3, with unresolved D. Germline V gene data show CDR1 as LGHNA and CDR2 as YNFKEQ. Trimming took off 0 bases at V and 3 bases at J, with 10 bases between the two ends. CDR3 size: 15 residues.

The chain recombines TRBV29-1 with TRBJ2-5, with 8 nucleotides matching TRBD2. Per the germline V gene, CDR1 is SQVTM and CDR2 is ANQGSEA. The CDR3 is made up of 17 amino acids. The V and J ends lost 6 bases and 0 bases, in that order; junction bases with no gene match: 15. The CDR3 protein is CSVNPGAREEYQETQYF. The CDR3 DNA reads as TGCAGCGTCAATCCGGGAGCGCGGGAGGAGTACCAAGAGACCCAGTACTTC.

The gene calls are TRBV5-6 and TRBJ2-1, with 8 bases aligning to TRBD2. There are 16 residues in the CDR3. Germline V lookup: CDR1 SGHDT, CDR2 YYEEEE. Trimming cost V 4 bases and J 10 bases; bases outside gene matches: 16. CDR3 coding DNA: TGTGCCAGCAGCGATGCCCTGGGACTAGTTTCTGACGAGCAGTTCTTC. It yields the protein CASSDALGLVSDEQFF.

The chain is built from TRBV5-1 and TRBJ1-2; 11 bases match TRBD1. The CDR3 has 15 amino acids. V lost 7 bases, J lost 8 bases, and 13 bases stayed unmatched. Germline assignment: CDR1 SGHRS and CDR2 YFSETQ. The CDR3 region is CASSTAGTGGEGYTF. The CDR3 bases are TGCGCCAGCTCAACCGCCGGGACAGGGGGAGAGGGCTACACCTTC.

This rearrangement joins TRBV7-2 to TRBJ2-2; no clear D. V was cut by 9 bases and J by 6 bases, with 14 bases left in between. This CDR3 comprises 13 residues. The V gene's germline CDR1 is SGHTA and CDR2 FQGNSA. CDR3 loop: CASSRPRPGELFF. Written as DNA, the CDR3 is TGTGCCAGTAGCCGGCCGCGGCCCGGGGAGCTGTTTTTT.

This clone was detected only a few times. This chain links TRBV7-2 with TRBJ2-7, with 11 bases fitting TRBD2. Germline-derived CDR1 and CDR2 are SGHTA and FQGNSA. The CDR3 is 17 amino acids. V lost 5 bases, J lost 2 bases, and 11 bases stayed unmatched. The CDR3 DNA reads TGTGCCAGCAGCCCACGGTTAGCGGGAGGGCCTACCTACGAGCAGTACTTC. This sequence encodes CASSPRLAGGPTYEQYF.

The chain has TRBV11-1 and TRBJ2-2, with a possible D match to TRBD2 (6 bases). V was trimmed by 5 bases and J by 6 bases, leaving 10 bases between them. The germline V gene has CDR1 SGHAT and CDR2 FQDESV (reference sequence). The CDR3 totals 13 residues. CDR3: CASSQTRAGELFF. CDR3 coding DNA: TGTGCCAGCAGCCAGACTAGGGCCGGGGAGCTGTTTTTT.

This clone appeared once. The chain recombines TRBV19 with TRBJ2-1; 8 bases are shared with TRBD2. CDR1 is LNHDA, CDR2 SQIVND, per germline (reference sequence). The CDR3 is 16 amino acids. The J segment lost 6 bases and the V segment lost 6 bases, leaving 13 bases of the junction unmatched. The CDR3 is CASRNRGGGHPNEQFF. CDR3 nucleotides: TGTGCCAGTAGGAATAGGGGCGGGGGGCACCCCAATGAGCAGTTCTTC.